This T cell receptor (beta chain) was sequenced during a study of blood T cell repertoires in COVID-19. Overall study: PBMCs, B-cell-depleted T cells, or T cells were the source of the cDNA or gDNA that made up the material.

CDR1 is LNHDA and CDR2 is SQIVND in the germline V gene (reference sequence). The CDR3 has 16 residues. V dropped 1 base and J dropped 5; count of bases not matched to a gene: 6. Authors' data handling: Estimates of nucleated cell counts were drawn from the amplification of reference gene primers. The method was immunoSEQ multiplex PCR; TCRdb's version includes in-frame clones alone and lacks a portion of them. V and J calls and clone size are as listed in that table; D and trimming were resolved from the DNA. The sample holds roughly 310,000 clones, approximately 87% seen once. The clonotype originates from a woman aged 45-60 years with active or convalescent COVID-19. The sequencing input was peripheral blood. V and J are TRBV19 and TRBJ2-1; 9 nucleotides match TRBD2. The CDR3 loop reads CASSIGLAGANNEQFF. The CDR3 DNA reads as TGTGCCAGTAGTATAGGGTTAGCGGGGGCAAACAATGAGCAGTTCTTC. Based on the CDR3 plus reference TRBV19 and TRBJ2-1, the full variable domain is DGGITQSPKYLFRKEGQNVTLSCEQNLNHDAMYWYRQDPGQGLRLIYYSQIVNDFQKGDIAEGYSVSREKKESFPLTVTSAQKNPTAFYLCASSIGLAGANNEQFFGPGTRLTVL.